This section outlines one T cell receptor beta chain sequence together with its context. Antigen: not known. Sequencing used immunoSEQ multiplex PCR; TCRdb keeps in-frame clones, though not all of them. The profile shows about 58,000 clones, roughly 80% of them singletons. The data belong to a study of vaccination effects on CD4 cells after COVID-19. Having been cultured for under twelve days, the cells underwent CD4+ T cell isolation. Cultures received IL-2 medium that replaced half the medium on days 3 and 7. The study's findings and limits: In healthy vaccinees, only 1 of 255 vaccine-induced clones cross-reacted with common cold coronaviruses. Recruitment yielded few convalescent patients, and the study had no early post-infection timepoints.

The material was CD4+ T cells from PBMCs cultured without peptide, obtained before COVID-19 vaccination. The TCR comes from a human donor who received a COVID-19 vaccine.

The CDR3 DNA sequence: TGTGCCAGCAGCTTATCAGGGGTGGGCACTGAAGCTTTCTTT. This translates into CASSLSGVGTEAFF. The J gene is TRBJ1-1, the V gene TRBV11-2, with a tentative D call TRBD1 (6 bases). The CDR3 consists of 14 residues. Trimming took 2 bases from V and 4 from J, leaving 11 bases between them. Germline CDR1 and CDR2: SGHAT and FQNNGV.